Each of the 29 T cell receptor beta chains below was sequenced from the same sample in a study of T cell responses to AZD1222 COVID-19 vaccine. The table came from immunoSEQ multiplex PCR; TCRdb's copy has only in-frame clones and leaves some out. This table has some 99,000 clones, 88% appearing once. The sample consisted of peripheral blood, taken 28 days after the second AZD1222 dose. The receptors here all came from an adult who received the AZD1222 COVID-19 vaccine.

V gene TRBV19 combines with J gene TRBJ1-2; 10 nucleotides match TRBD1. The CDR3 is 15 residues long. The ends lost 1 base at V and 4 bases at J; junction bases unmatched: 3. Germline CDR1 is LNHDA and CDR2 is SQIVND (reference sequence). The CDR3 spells CASSIGRDRGYGYTF. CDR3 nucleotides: TGTGCCAGTAGTATAGGACGGGACAGGGGCTATGGCTACACCTTC.

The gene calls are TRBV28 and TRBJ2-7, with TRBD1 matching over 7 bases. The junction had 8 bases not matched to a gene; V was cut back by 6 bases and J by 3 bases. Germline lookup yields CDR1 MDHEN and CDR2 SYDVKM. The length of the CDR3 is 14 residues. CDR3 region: CASSSPDRNYEQYF. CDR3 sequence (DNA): TGTGCCAGCAGCTCTCCGGACAGGAACTACGAGCAGTACTTC.

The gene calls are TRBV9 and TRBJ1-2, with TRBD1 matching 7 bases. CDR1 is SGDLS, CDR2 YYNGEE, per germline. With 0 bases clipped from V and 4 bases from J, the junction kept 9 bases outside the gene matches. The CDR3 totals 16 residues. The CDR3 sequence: CASSVVSGTATYGYTF. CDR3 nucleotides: TGTGCCAGCAGCGTAGTCTCCGGGACAGCAACCTATGGCTACACCTTC.

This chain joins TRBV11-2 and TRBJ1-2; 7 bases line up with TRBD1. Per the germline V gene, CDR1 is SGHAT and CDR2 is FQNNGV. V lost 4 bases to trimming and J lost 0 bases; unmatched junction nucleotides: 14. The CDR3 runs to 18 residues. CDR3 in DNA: TGTGCCAGCAGCTCTACTCGGAGGGGGCTTATAGCTAACTATGGCTACACCTTC. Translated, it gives CASSSTRRGLIANYGYTF.

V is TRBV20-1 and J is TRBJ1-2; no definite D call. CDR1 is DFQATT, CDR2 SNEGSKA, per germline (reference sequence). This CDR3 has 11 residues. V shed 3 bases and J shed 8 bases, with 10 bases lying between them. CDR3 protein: CSASYNSGYTF. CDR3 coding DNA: TGCAGTGCTAGTTACAATTCCGGCTACACCTTC.

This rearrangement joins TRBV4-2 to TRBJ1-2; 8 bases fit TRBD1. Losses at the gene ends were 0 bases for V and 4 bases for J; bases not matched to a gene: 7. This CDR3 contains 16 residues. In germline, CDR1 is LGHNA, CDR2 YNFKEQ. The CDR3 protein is CASSQDGTGGGYGYTF. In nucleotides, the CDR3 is TGTGCCAGCAGCCAAGATGGTACAGGGGGAGGCTATGGCTACACCTTC.

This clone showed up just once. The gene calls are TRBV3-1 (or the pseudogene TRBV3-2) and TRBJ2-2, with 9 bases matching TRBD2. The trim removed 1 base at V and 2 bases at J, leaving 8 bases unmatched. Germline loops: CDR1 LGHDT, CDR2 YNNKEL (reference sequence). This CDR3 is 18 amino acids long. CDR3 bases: TGTGCCAGCAGCCAAGTCGCGGGAGGGCGGTCCAACACCGGGGAGCTGTTTTTT. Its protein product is CASSQVAGGRSNTGELFF.

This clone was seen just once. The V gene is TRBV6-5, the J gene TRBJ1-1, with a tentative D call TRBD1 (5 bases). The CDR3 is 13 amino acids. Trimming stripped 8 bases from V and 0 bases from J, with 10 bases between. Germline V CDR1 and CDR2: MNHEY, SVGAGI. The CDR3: CASSDRVNTEAFF. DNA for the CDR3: TGTGCCAGCTCCGACAGAGTGAACACTGAAGCTTTCTTT.

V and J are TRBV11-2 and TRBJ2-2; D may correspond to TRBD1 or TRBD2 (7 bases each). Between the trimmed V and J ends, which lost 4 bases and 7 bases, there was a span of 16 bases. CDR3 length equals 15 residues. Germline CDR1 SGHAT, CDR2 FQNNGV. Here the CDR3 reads CASSWAQGGIGELFF. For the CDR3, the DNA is TGTGCCAGCAGCTGGGCCCAGGGGGGGATCGGGGAGCTGTTTTTT. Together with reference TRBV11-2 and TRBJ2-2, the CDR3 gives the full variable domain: EAGVAQSPRYKIIEKRQSVAFWCNPISGHATLYWYQQILGQGPKLLIQFQNNGVVDDSQLPKDRFSAERLKGVDSTLKIQPAKLEDSAVYLCASSWAQGGIGELFFGEGSRLTVL.

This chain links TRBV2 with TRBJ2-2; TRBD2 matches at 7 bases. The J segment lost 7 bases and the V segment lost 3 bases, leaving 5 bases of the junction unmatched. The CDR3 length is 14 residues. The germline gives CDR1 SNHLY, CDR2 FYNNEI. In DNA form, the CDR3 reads TGTGCCAGCAGTGACTTACTAGCGATCGGGGAGCTGTTTTTT. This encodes CASSDLLAIGELFF. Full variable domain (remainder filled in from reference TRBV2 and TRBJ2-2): EPEVTQTPSHQVTQMGQEVILRCVPISNHLYFYWYRQILGQKVEFLVSFYNNEISEKSEIFDDQFSVERPDGSNFTLKIRSTKLEDSAMYFCASSDLLAIGELFFGEGSRLTVL.

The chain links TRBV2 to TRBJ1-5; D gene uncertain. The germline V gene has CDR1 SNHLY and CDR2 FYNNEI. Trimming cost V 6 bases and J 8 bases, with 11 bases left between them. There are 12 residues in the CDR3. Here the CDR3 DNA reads TGTGCCAGCAGGCGCGTCGGTAAGCCCCAGCATTTT. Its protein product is CASRRVGKPQHF.

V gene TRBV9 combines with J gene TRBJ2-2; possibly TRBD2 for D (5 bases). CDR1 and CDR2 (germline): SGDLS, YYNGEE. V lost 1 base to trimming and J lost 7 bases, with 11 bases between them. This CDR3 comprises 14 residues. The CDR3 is CASSVTKTSGELFF. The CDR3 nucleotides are TGTGCCAGCAGCGTAACTAAAACTAGCGGGGAGCTGTTTTTT.

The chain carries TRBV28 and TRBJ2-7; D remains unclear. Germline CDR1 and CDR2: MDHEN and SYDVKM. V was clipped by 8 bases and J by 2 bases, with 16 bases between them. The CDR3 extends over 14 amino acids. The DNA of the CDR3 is TGTGCCAGCTCTAAAGCAGGTCTCGCCTACGAGCAGTACTTC. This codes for CASSKAGLAYEQYF.

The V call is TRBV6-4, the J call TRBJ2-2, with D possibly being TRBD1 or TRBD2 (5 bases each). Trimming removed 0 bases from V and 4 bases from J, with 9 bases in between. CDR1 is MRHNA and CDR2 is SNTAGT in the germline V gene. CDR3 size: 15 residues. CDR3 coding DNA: TGTGCCAGCAGTGACTCGGCAGGGAGCACCGGGGAGCTGTTTTTT. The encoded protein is CASSDSAGSTGELFF.

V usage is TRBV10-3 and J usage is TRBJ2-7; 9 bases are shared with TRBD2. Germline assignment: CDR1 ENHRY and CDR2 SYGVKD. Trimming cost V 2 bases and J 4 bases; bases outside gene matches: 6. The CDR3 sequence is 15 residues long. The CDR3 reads CAISEPSGIEYEQYF. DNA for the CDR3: TGTGCCATCAGTGAGCCTAGCGGGATTGAGTACGAGCAGTACTTC.

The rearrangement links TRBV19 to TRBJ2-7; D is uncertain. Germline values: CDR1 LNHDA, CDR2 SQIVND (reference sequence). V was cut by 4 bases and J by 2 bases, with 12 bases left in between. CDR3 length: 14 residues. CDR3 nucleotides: TGTGCCAGTAGTAGTTATCAATCCACCTACGAGCAGTACTTC. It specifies CASSSYQSTYEQYF.

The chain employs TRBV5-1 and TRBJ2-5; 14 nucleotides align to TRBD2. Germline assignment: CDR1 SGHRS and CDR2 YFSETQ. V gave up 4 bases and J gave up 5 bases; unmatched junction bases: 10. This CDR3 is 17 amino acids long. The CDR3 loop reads CASSRGLAGVGGETQYF. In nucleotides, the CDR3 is TGCGCCAGCAGCCGGGGACTAGCGGGAGTCGGTGGGGAGACCCAGTACTTC.

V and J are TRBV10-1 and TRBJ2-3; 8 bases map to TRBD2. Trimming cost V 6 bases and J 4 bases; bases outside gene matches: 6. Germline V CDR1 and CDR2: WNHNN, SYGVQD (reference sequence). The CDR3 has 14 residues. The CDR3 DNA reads TGCGCCAGCAGCCGGACTAGCCGTTCAGATACGCAGTATTTT. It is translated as CASSRTSRSDTQYF.

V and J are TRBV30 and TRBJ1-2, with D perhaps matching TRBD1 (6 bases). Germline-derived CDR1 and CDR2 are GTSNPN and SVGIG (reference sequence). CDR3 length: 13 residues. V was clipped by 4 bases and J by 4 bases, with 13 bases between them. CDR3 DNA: TGTGCCTGGACCACAGGGCCCCCCTATGGCTACACCTTC. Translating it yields CAWTTGPPYGYTF.

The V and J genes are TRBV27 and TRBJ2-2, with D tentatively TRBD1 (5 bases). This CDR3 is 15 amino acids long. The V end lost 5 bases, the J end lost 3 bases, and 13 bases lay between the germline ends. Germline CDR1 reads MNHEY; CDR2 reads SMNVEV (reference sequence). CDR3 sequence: CASSPIRQYTGELFF. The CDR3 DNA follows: TGTGCCAGCAGTCCAATCAGACAGTACACCGGGGAGCTGTTTTTT.

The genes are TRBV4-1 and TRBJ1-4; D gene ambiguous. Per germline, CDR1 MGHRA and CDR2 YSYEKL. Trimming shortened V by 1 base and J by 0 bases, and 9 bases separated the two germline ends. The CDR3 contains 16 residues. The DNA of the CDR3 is TGCGCCAGCAGCCAAGGGACCGTTGCAACTAATGAAAAACTGTTTTTT. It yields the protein CASSQGTVATNEKLFF.

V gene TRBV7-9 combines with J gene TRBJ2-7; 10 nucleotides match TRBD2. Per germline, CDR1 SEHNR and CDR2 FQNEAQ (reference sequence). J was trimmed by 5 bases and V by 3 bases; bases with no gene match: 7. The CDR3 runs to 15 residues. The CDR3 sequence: CASSFSSGSRHEQYF. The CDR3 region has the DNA TGTGCCAGCAGCTTTTCTAGCGGGAGTAGGCACGAGCAGTACTTC.

The CDR3 reads CASRPDRGDNQPQHF. The CDR3 coding sequence is TGTGCCAGCAGGCCGGACAGGGGGGACAATCAGCCCCAGCATTTT. This chain joins TRBV27 and TRBJ1-5; 10 bases align to TRBD1. V was pared by 6 bases and J by 3 bases, with 5 bases of the junction left unmatched. The germline gives CDR1 MNHEY, CDR2 SMNVEV (reference sequence). This CDR3 has 15 residues.

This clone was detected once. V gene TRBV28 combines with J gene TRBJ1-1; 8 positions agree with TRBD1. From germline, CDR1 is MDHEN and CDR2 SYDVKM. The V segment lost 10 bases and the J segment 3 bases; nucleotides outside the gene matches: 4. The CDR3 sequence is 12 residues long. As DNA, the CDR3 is TGTGCCACCAACAGGGGGTACACTGAAGCTTTCTTT. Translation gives CATNRGYTEAFF. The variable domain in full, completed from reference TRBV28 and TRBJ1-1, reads DVKVTQSSRYLVKRTGEKVFLECVQDMDHENMFWYRQDPGLGLRLIYFSYDVKMKEKGDIPEGYSVSREKKERFSLILESASTNQTSMYLCATNRGYTEAFFGQGTRLTVV.

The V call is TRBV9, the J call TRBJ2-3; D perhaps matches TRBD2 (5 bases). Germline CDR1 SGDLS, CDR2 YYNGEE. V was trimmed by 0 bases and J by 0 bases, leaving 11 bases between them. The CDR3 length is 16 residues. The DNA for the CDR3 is TGTGCCAGCAGCGTAGATGAGGGTGCAAGCACAGATACGCAGTATTTT. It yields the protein CASSVDEGASTDTQYF.

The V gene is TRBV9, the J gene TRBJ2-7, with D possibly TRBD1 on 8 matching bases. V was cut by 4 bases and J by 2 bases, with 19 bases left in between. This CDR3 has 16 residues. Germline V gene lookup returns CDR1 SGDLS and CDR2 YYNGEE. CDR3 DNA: TGTGCCAGCAGCCCCCGACAGGGGAGGGAAACCTACGAGCAGTACTTC. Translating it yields CASSPRQGRETYEQYF.

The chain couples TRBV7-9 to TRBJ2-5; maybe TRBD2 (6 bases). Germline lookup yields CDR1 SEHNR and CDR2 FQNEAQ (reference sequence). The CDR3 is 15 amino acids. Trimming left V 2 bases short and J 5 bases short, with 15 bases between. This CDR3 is CASSLPRENLETQYF. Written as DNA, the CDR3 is TGTGCCAGCAGCTTACCTCGGGAGAACCTGGAGACCCAGTACTTC.

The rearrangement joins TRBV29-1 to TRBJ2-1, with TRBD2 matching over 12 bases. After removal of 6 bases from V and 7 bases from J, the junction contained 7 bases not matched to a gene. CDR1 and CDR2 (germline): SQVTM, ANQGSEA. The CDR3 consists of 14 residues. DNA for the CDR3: TGCAGCGTGGCGACTAGCGGGAGTGTTAATGAGCAGTTCTTC. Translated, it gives CSVATSGSVNEQFF.

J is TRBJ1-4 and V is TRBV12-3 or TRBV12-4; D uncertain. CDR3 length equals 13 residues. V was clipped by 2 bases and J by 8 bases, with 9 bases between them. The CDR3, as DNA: TGTGCCAGCAGTTTACTCGGGTCGGAAAAACTGTTTTTT. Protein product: CASSLLGSEKLFF.